The T cell receptor beta chain under discussion was sequenced for a study of cytomegalovirus exposure and HLA in healthy donors. General study points: Later genetic work tied a missense DCLRE1C variant to beta-chain V and J trimming.

The study ran its PCR with 60 Vbeta and 13 Jbeta primers. TCRdb keeps only in-frame clones here, not all; method: immunoSEQ multiplex PCR. This table holds 73,000 or so clones, 80% to 90% found once. Points on this clone: Its matching antigen is unknown.

The clonotype originates from a human donor in good health. Sequencing was done on a sample of PBMCs.

The CDR3 is CASSEANPEAFF. The CDR3 bases are TGTGCCAGCAGTGAAGCCAATCCTGAAGCTTTCTTT. V is TRBV2 and J is TRBJ1-1, with unresolved D. Trimming shortened V by 0 bases and J by 6 bases, and 5 bases separated the two germline ends. Germline loops: CDR1 SNHLY, CDR2 FYNNEI. CDR3 size: 12 residues. The full variable domain, in which reference TRBV2 and TRBJ1-1 provide the parts outside the CDR3, is EPEVTQTPSHQVTQMGQEVILRCVPISNHLYFYWYRQILGQKVEFLVSFYNNEISEKSEIFDDQFSVERPDGSNFTLKIRSTKLEDSAMYFCASSEANPEAFFGQGTRLTVV.